Following are 16 T cell receptor beta chains from one sample sequenced in a study of cytomegalovirus exposure and HLA in healthy donors. The primer mix had 60 Vbeta and 13 Jbeta primers. The method was immunoSEQ multiplex PCR; TCRdb's version includes in-frame clones alone and lacks a portion of them. The sample has about 130,000 clones; less than 85% are singletons. Sequencing was carried out using PBMCs. These TCRs come from a man aged 25-40 years in good health and CMV-seronegative.

This chain's CDR3 is CAWSAGGAGQPQHF. The DNA of the CDR3 is TGTGCCTGGAGTGCAGGGGGCGCAGGACAGCCCCAGCATTTT. This rearrangement joins TRBV30 to TRBJ1-5, with 8 bases aligning to TRBD1. The CDR3 has 14 amino acids. The V and J ends lost 1 base and 7 bases, in that order; junction bases with no gene match: 6. Germline CDR1 GTSNPN, CDR2 SVGIG (reference sequence).

This clone turned up a few times. The chain employs TRBV7-9 and TRBJ1-2; 7 bases match TRBD1. The germline gives CDR1 SEHNR, CDR2 FQNEAQ (reference sequence). V lost 4 bases, J lost 7 bases, and 9 bases stayed unmatched. The CDR3 totals 14 residues. The CDR3 DNA follows: TGTGCCAGCAGCTCCCCTGCAGGGGGAGGTGGCTACACCTTC. Amino acids: CASSSPAGGGGYTF.

The chain has TRBV11-3 and TRBJ2-5, with a weak D call TRBD1 (5 bases). Looked up from germline, CDR1 is SGHNT and CDR2 is YENEEA. This CDR3 is built from 13 residues. Trimming took 3 bases from V and 2 from J, leaving 7 bases between them. CDR3 sequence reads: CASSFQGQETQYF. The DNA of the CDR3 is TGTGCCAGCAGCTTTCAGGGTCAAGAGACCCAGTACTTC. Using reference TRBV11-3 and TRBJ2-5 for the parts outside the CDR3, the full variable domain is EAGVVQSPRYKIIEKKQPVAFWCNPISGHNTLYWYLQNLGQGPELLIRYENEEAVDDSQLPKDRFSAERLKGVDSTLKIQPAELGDSAVYLCASSFQGQETQYFGPGTRLLVL.

The genes are TRBV6-5 and TRBJ2-7; 8 bases are a match to TRBD1. This CDR3 contains 14 residues. V lost 6 bases, J lost 1 base, and 5 bases stayed unmatched. Germline values: CDR1 MNHEY, CDR2 SVGAGI. Written as DNA, the CDR3 is TGTGCCAGCAGCCGGGACAGGATTTCCTACGAGCAGTACTTC. Protein product: CASSRDRISYEQYF.

The V call is TRBV6-5, the J call TRBJ2-3; D is possibly TRBD2 (7 bases). Germline V lookup: CDR1 MNHEY, CDR2 SVGAGI. V was shortened by 7 bases and J by 3 bases, with 11 bases between the two germline ends. The CDR3 runs 13 residues. Here the CDR3 reads CASNREGTDTQYF. The CDR3 bases are TGTGCCAGCAACAGGGAGGGGACAGATACGCAGTATTTT.

This chain joins TRBV5-8 and TRBJ2-2; maybe TRBD2 (5 bases). Germline assignment: CDR1 SGHTS and CDR2 YDEGEE. The CDR3 is 14 amino acids. V gave up 0 bases and J gave up 5 bases, with 8 bases separating them. The CDR3 here is CASSLDPGTGELFF. CDR3 nucleotide sequence: TGTGCCAGCAGCTTGGACCCGGGGACCGGGGAGCTGTTTTTT.

For the CDR3, the DNA is TGTGCCAGCAGCCCACTCTCGACTGAAGCTTTCTTT. Its protein is CASSPLSTEAFF. The rearrangement uses TRBV14 and TRBJ1-1; no definite D call. The CDR3 is made up of 12 amino acids. Germline lookup yields CDR1 SGHDN and CDR2 FVKESK. Between the trimmed V and J ends, which lost 4 bases and 5 bases, there was a span of 8 bases.

The V gene is TRBV15, the J gene TRBJ2-7; D is possibly TRBD1 (5 bases). V was clipped by 5 bases and J by 3 bases, with 17 bases between them. Per germline, CDR1 LNHNV and CDR2 YYDKDF (reference sequence). The length of the CDR3 is 15 residues. CDR3 coding DNA: TGTGCCACCAGCGGACATACCGGACCAAACTACGAGCAGTACTTC. This gives the protein CATSGHTGPNYEQYF.

The CDR3 DNA sequence: TGTGCCAGCAGCACCGGGACAGGGGGCGATAATTCACCCCTCCACTTT. This gives the protein CASSTGTGGDNSPLHF. V usage is TRBV21-1 and J usage is TRBJ1-6; TRBD1 is the table's D call, not checked against the DNA. TRBV21-1 is given as a pseudogene. The CDR3 consists of 16 residues.

The chain employs TRBV7-8 and TRBJ2-7; maybe TRBD2 (5 bases). Germline-derived CDR1 and CDR2 are SGHVS and FQNEAQ. Trimming pared 2 bases from V and 4 bases from J, leaving 9 bases between. The CDR3 is 13 amino acids. CDR3 nucleotides: TGTGCCAGCAGCTTATCGGACTTTTACGAGCAGTACTTC. Translated: CASSLSDFYEQYF.

The genes are TRBV29-1 and TRBJ2-1, with TRBD2 matching over 8 bases. J was trimmed by 5 bases and V by 7 bases; bases with no gene match: 7. The CDR3 covers 13 residues. Per the germline V gene, CDR1 is SQVTM and CDR2 is ANQGSEA. The CDR3 coding sequence is TGCAGCGCCTATAGCGGGAATGACAATGAGCAGTTCTTC. It is translated as CSAYSGNDNEQFF.

The gene calls are TRBV5-1 and TRBJ2-2; D possibly corresponds to TRBD2 (6 bases). The CDR3 runs to 18 residues. Germline V gene data show CDR1 as SGHRS and CDR2 as YFSETQ. Trimming shortened V by 4 bases and J by 8 bases, and 27 bases separated the two germline ends. The CDR3 is CASSLAWRFASFLGELFF. The DNA for the CDR3 is TGCGCCAGCAGCCTAGCGTGGCGGTTCGCTTCTTTTTTAGGGGAGCTGTTTTTT.

The rearrangement joins TRBV7-2 to TRBJ1-4, with TRBD1 identical over 9 bases. Trimming at V came to 8 bases and at J to 6 bases, leaving 7 bases not matched to a gene. The germline V gene has CDR1 SGHTA and CDR2 FQGNSA. The CDR3 is 14 amino acids. CDR3 protein: CASGKGQGYEKLFF. The DNA for the CDR3 is TGTGCCAGCGGCAAGGGACAGGGATATGAAAAACTGTTTTTT.

This chain links TRBV9 with TRBJ2-5, with D perhaps TRBD1 (6 bases). V lost 4 bases and J lost 1, with 14 bases in between. This CDR3 region has 15 residues. CDR1 and CDR2 from the germline V gene are SGDLS and YYNGEE. CDR3: CASSPSTTGQETQYF. The CDR3 nucleotides are TGTGCCAGCAGCCCGAGTACGACAGGCCAAGAGACCCAGTACTTC.

The chain uses TRBV5-4 and TRBJ1-1; the match to TRBD1 covers 8 bases. The CDR3 has 17 amino acids. The V gene end was trimmed by 4 bases and the J gene end by 1 base; junction bases not matched to a gene: 12. Germline V gene data show CDR1 as SGHNT and CDR2 as YYREEE (reference sequence). The CDR3 region is CASSPRTGIGSNTEAFF. In DNA form, the CDR3 reads TGTGCCAGCAGCCCCCGGACAGGGATCGGGTCGAACACTGAAGCTTTCTTT.

The chain joins TRBV12-5 to TRBJ2-7; 7 positions match TRBD1. The CDR3 totals 12 residues. CDR1 LGHNT and CDR2 FRNRAP come from the germline V gene. The ends lost 6 bases at V and 7 bases at J; junction bases unmatched: 6. The CDR3, as DNA: TGTGCTAGTGGCCAAACAGGGGTAGAGCAGTACTTC. It is translated as CASGQTGVEQYF.